The 16 T cell receptor beta chains below come from one sample, sequenced in a study of T cell repertoires in cytomegalovirus infection. These receptors have no known antigen. TCRdb called the reads again in MiXCR, with one record for every CDR3 protein. The data contain under 50,000 distinct CDR3 sequences, approximately 20% of them seen just once; the ten biggest clones take up under 20%. The sequencing input was PBMCs, sequenced either directly or after in vitro stimulation (not recorded which). These receptors all come from a human donor in good health (CMV status not recorded). Some clones in this sample may be carry-over from other donors' samples.

This clonotype was seen ten or more times. V usage is TRBV7-8 and J usage is TRBJ2-1, with D tentatively TRBD1 (6 bases). The CDR3 spans 14 residues. The germline V and J ends were trimmed by 5 bases and 7 bases, with 15 bases remaining between them. CDR1 is SGHVS and CDR2 is FQNEAQ in the germline V gene. This CDR3 reads CASSPEDSWNEQFF. As DNA, the CDR3 is TGTGCCAGCAGCCCAGAGGACAGTTGGAATGAGCAGTTCTTC.

CDR3 sequence: CASREAGGETQYF. As DNA, the CDR3 is TGTGCCAGCAGGGAGGCCGGCGGTGAGACCCAGTACTTC. V gene TRBV2 combines with J gene TRBJ2-5; D is possibly TRBD2 (5 bases). Germline CDR1 reads SNHLY; CDR2 reads FYNNEI. CDR3 length: 13 residues. The germline V and J ends were trimmed by 6 bases and 5 bases, with 13 bases remaining between them.

This clonotype was recorded at least ten times. The rearrangement links TRBV5-5 to TRBJ2-7, with D maybe TRBD1 (6 bases). V lost 1 base and J lost 1, with 9 bases in between. The germline V gene has CDR1 SGHKS and CDR2 YYEKEE (reference sequence). The CDR3 is 14 amino acids. The CDR3 DNA reads TGTGCCAGCAGCTTGAGAGGGACATCCTACGAGCAGTACTTC. It translates to CASSLRGTSYEQYF.

The chain is built from TRBV29-1 and TRBJ2-1; the D is unclear. Trimming shortened V by 3 bases and J by 3 bases, and 15 bases separated the two germline ends. The CDR3 is 15 residues long. Germline assignment: CDR1 SQVTM and CDR2 ANQGSEA. The CDR3 coding sequence is TGCAGCGTTGATGATACCAAAGCTTACTACAATGAGCAGTTCTTC. Residues: CSVDDTKAYYNEQFF.

The V gene is TRBV5-6, the J gene TRBJ2-7; D call uncertain. Trimming left V 2 bases short and J 0 bases short, with 12 bases between. This CDR3 has 15 residues. Germline values: CDR1 SGHDT, CDR2 YYEEEE. The CDR3 protein is CASSLIGSSSYEQYF. The CDR3 DNA is TGTGCCAGCAGCTTAATTGGCAGCAGCTCCTACGAGCAGTACTTC.

The chain carries TRBV6-1 and TRBJ1-2, with 7 bases lining up with TRBD1. This CDR3 has 12 residues. From germline, CDR1 is MNHNS and CDR2 SASEGT. Trimming cost V 11 bases and J 8 bases; bases outside gene matches: 11. This chain's CDR3 is CASLGGPWGYTF. The DNA for the CDR3 is TGTGCCTCCTTAGGGGGCCCCTGGGGCTACACCTTC.

This clonotype was observed a handful of times. The chain combines TRBV5-1 with TRBJ1-5; 7 bases map to TRBD1. V trimming: 4 bases; J trimming: 7 bases; junction bases outside the gene matches: 11. This CDR3 has 15 amino acids. Germline V gives CDR1 SGHRS, CDR2 YFSETQ. CDR3 amino acids: CASSVNTGEGQPQHF. The CDR3 nucleotides are TGCGCCAGCAGCGTCAATACAGGGGAAGGCCAGCCCCAGCATTTT.

This clonotype was seen at least ten times. The V call is TRBV12-3 or TRBV12-4, the J call TRBJ2-7; TRBD1 matches 7 bases. V gave up 5 bases and J gave up 6 bases; unmatched junction bases: 10. This CDR3 spans 14 amino acids. In DNA, the CDR3 is TGTGCCAGCAGTATTACGACAGGGTGGGGCGAGCAGTACTTC. Protein: CASSITTGWGEQYF.

The table lists this clonotype with many counts. The chain uses TRBV7-2 and TRBJ1-6, with TRBD1 identical over 8 bases. From germline, CDR1 is SGHTA and CDR2 FQGNSA. The CDR3 covers 17 residues. V dropped 7 bases and J dropped 9; count of bases not matched to a gene: 17. CDR3 DNA sequence: TGTGCCAGCACCCCAGTACCACTACAGGGGGTGAGTTCACCCCTCCACTTT. It codes for CASTPVPLQGVSSPLHF.

The rearrangement joins TRBV18 to TRBJ1-4; D remains unclear. Germline CDR1 is KGHSH and CDR2 is LQKENI. V lost 3 bases and J lost 7, with 9 bases in between. There are 13 residues in the CDR3. In DNA, the CDR3 is TGTGCCAGCTCACCTACCGCGGGTGAAAAACTGTTTTTT. As protein: CASSPTAGEKLFF.

This clonotype was observed at least ten times. The gene calls are TRBV7-2 and TRBJ2-3, with D perhaps assigned TRBD1 or TRBD2 (5 bases each). Deletions cut 2 bases from V and 1 base from J, with 16 bases between. This CDR3 contains 17 residues. The V gene's germline CDR1 is SGHTA and CDR2 FQGNSA. As DNA, the CDR3 is TGTGCCAGCAGCTTATGGGGGAGTATGCTTGGCACAGATACGCAGTATTTT. This sequence encodes CASSLWGSMLGTDTQYF.

This chain connects TRBV11-2 to TRBJ2-7; weak D call: TRBD1 (5 bases). The CDR3 extends over 14 amino acids. Trimming cost V 2 bases and J 6 bases, with 14 bases left between them. Germline lookup yields CDR1 SGHAT and CDR2 FQNNGV. CDR3 sequence reads: CASSLIQGRGEQYF. DNA for the CDR3: TGTGCCAGCAGCTTAATTCAGGGTAGAGGCGAGCAGTACTTC.

At least ten counts were recorded for this clonotype. This sequence joins TRBV7-2 and TRBJ1-3; perhaps TRBD1 as D (5 bases). CDR1 and CDR2 (germline): SGHTA, FQGNSA. CDR3 length: 15 amino acids. V was clipped by 5 bases and J by 9 bases, with 20 bases between them. CDR3 loop: CASSPYRDYLSTIYF. The CDR3 region has the DNA TGTGCCAGCAGCCCGTACCGGGACTATCTAAGCACCATATATTTT.

The chain couples TRBV5-4 to TRBJ2-5, with TRBD1 identical over 7 bases. Per the germline V gene, CDR1 is SGHNT and CDR2 is YYREEE (reference sequence). V trimming: 4 bases; J trimming: 4 bases; junction bases outside the gene matches: 7. The CDR3 totals 14 residues. The CDR3 nucleotides read TGTGCCAGCAGCCCAGGGGGAACGGCAGAGACCCAGTACTTC. Protein: CASSPGGTAETQYF.

The table lists this clonotype with many counts. The chain combines TRBV6-5 with TRBJ1-1, with a possible D match to TRBD1 (5 bases). The V end was cut by 2 bases, the J end by 2 bases, with 9 bases between. In germline, CDR1 is MNHEY, CDR2 SVGAGI. The CDR3 contains 14 residues. The CDR3 nucleotides are TGTGCCAGCAGTTACGGGGACTTAAACACTGAAGCTTTCTTT. As protein: CASSYGDLNTEAFF.

This clonotype was picked up many times. V gene TRBV7-9 combines with J gene TRBJ2-5, with D perhaps assigned TRBD1 or TRBD2 (6 bases each). Trimming left V 5 bases short and J 2 bases short, with 21 bases between. Per the germline V gene, CDR1 is SEHNR and CDR2 is FQNEAQ (reference sequence). The CDR3 loop spans 17 amino acids. CDR3 region: CASSRPFRGERQETQYF. Here the CDR3 DNA reads TGTGCCAGCAGCCGTCCGTTTAGGGGGGAACGGCAAGAGACCCAGTACTTC.